Below are 9 T cell receptor beta chains sequenced from a single sample in a study of monozygotic twins with cystic fibrosis. Here immunoSEQ multiplex PCR was the method, and the copy in TCRdb shows in-frame clones only, minus some. Among about 9,500 clones listed, 98% were seen once. The source material was blood. These receptors originate from a girl aged 2 to 10 with cystic fibrosis.

The rearrangement links TRBV25-1 to TRBJ2-6; the D is unclear. The V gene lost 11 bases and the J gene lost 4 bases, with 6 bases spanning the gap. The CDR3 length is 11 residues. The germline V gene has CDR1 MGHDK and CDR2 SYGVNS. DNA of the CDR3: TGTGCCTCAAACGGGGCCAACGTCCTGACTTTC. Translated, it gives CASNGANVLTF.

The V and J genes are TRBV6-1 and TRBJ2-4; D unclear. V lost 7 bases, J lost 8 bases, and 15 bases lay in between. Germline lookup yields CDR1 MNHNS and CDR2 SASEGT. The CDR3 loop spans 13 amino acids. Here the CDR3 DNA reads TGTGCCAGCACCCTCTGGCTGGCAGACATTCAGTACTTC. Residues: CASTLWLADIQYF.

J is TRBJ2-1 and V is TRBV7-6; a weak D match, TRBD2 (5 bases). Germline CDR1 reads SGHVS; CDR2 reads FNYEAQ. This CDR3 has 14 amino acids. Trimming cost V 11 bases and J 1 base, with 15 bases left between them. The CDR3 DNA reads TGTGCCTGTCAAGCGGAGCCTTCCTACAATGAGCAGTTCTTC. Its protein product is CACQAEPSYNEQFF.

The chain couples TRBV7-6 to TRBJ2-7, with 9 bases lining up with TRBD1. Per germline, CDR1 SGHVS and CDR2 FNYEAQ. V was pared by 5 bases and J by 12 bases, with 8 bases of the junction left unmatched. The CDR3 has 12 amino acids. In DNA form, the CDR3 reads TGTGCCAGCAGCAGCGGACAGGGGATTCCGTACTTC. It specifies CASSSGQGIPYF.

The chain carries TRBV7-2 and TRBJ2-7, with D hard to call. The germline V and J ends were trimmed by 5 bases and 1 base, with 6 bases remaining between them. The CDR3 length is 12 residues. Germline lookup yields CDR1 SGHTA and CDR2 FQGNSA. Here the CDR3 reads CASSAGSYEQYF. The CDR3 region has the DNA TGTGCCAGCAGCGCCGGGTCCTACGAGCAGTACTTC.

The chain is built from TRBV11-3 and TRBJ1-1; D ambiguous. The V end lost 2 bases, the J end lost 0 bases, and 4 bases lay between the germline ends. The V gene's germline CDR1 is SGHNT and CDR2 YENEEA. The CDR3 is 13 residues long. CDR3 in DNA: TGTGCCAGCAGCTTACTCGTGAACACTGAAGCTTTCTTT. Encoded protein: CASSLLVNTEAFF.

The CDR3 protein is CASSPPGLPPDLNTEAFF. The CDR3 DNA sequence: TGTGCCAGCTCACCCCCAGGACTGCCGCCGGACCTGAACACTGAAGCTTTCTTT. This chain links TRBV18 with TRBJ1-1; D ambiguous. V was trimmed by 3 bases and J by 0 bases, leaving 20 bases between them. Germline lookup yields CDR1 KGHSH and CDR2 LQKENI. CDR3 length equals 18 residues.

This clone was recorded only once. V usage is TRBV18 and J usage is TRBJ1-1; D ambiguous. Germline CDR1 reads KGHSH; CDR2 reads LQKENI. This CDR3 spans 13 amino acids. The germline V and J ends were trimmed by 3 bases and 5 bases, with 10 bases remaining between them. CDR3 protein: CASSPPGRTEAFF. The CDR3 DNA reads as TGTGCCAGCTCACCCCCCGGACGGACTGAAGCTTTCTTT.

V is TRBV5-6 and J is TRBJ2-2; 9 bases agree with TRBD2. The CDR3 runs to 15 residues. Germline lookup yields CDR1 SGHDT and CDR2 YYEEEE. The V gene end was trimmed by 6 bases and the J gene end by 7 bases; junction bases not matched to a gene: 10. CDR3 region: CASNGLAGMDGELFF. DNA for the CDR3: TGTGCCAGCAATGGCCTAGCGGGAATGGACGGGGAGCTGTTTTTT.